Presented here are 11 T cell receptor beta chains from one specimen sequenced in a study of identical twins. MiXCR, applied by TCRdb to the 5' RACE reads, yields one record per CDR3 protein. The table records over 500,000 distinct CDR3 sequences, under 25% of them present only once. These same records also appear under a second study, on T cells expressing NK-cell markers.

The source material was CD4+ T cells sorted from blood. The receptors derive from a young woman in good health.

The sample holds many counts of this clonotype. The V call is TRBV7-2, the J call TRBJ2-7; no reliable D call. Germline loops: CDR1 SGHTA, CDR2 FQGNSA. There are 14 residues in the CDR3. V was trimmed by 1 base and J by 0 bases, leaving 7 bases between them. The CDR3 DNA sequence: TGTGCCAGCAGCTTAGGCCCACGCTCCTACGAGCAGTACTTC. It encodes CASSLGPRSYEQYF.

The chain couples TRBV7-6 to TRBJ1-4, with 12 bases aligning to TRBD1. The CDR3 spans 16 residues. V was clipped by 3 bases and J by 7 bases; unmatched bases: 6. Germline CDR1 SGHVS, CDR2 FNYEAQ. The CDR3 loop is CASSLGQGARGEKLFF. CDR3 nucleotide sequence: TGTGCCAGCAGCTTGGGACAGGGGGCTCGTGGTGAAAAACTGTTTTTT.

The chain couples TRBV20-1 to TRBJ1-2; tentatively, D is TRBD1 (5 bases). The CDR3 is 15 residues long. V was shortened by 7 bases and J by 0 bases, with 18 bases between the two germline ends. The V gene's germline CDR1 is DFQATT and CDR2 SNEGSKA (reference sequence). The CDR3: CSVWSLGEANYGYTF. The CDR3 coding sequence is TGCAGTGTATGGAGCCTAGGGGAAGCTAACTATGGCTACACCTTC.

The chain uses TRBV12-3 or TRBV12-4 and TRBJ2-2, with D unclear. This CDR3 is built from 13 residues. The V end lost 4 bases, the J end lost 6 bases, and 9 bases lay between the germline ends. The CDR3 loop is CASSSNMAGELFF. CDR3 DNA: TGTGCCAGCAGTTCAAACATGGCCGGGGAGCTGTTTTTT.

This clonotype was recorded a few times. The gene calls are TRBV7-2 and TRBJ1-2; 9 nucleotides match TRBD1. Germline-derived CDR1 and CDR2 are SGHTA and FQGNSA. With 5 bases clipped from V and 8 bases from J, the junction kept 6 bases outside the gene matches. The CDR3 spans 13 residues. CDR3 loop: CASSAGDRVGYTF. In DNA form, the CDR3 reads TGTGCCAGCAGCGCAGGGGACAGGGTCGGCTACACCTTC.

This clonotype came up a few times. This rearrangement joins TRBV5-5 to TRBJ2-2; TRBD2 matches 8 bases. CDR1 is SGHKS, CDR2 YYEKEE, per germline (reference sequence). The length of the CDR3 is 16 residues. The ends lost 3 bases at V and 5 bases at J; junction bases unmatched: 9. The CDR3 DNA follows: TGTGCCAGCAGCTGGCCGAGCGGGAGATCGACCGGGGAGCTGTTTTTT. Protein product: CASSWPSGRSTGELFF.

There are a few counts of this clonotype. The V call is TRBV11-2, the J call TRBJ2-5, with 8 nucleotides matching TRBD1. Trimming took 0 bases from V and 12 from J; bases not matched to a gene: 9. From germline, CDR1 is SGHAT and CDR2 FQNNGV. The CDR3 has 14 amino acids. This chain's CDR3 is CASSLERGRGLEYF. The CDR3 DNA is TGTGCCAGCAGCTTAGAGAGGGGCAGGGGGCTGGAGTACTTC. The whole variable domain, remainder taken from reference TRBV11-2 and TRBJ2-5, is EAGVAQSPRYKIIEKRQSVAFWCNPISGHATLYWYQQILGQGPKLLIQFQNNGVVDDSQLPKDRFSAERLKGVDSTLKIQPAKLEDSAVYLCASSLERGRGLEYFGPGTRLLVL.

This clonotype was counted only a few times. The V call is TRBV12-3 or TRBV12-4, the J call TRBJ1-1; D call uncertain. This CDR3 region has 14 residues. The V end lost 2 bases, the J end lost 0 bases, and 7 bases lay between the germline ends. CDR3 sequence (DNA): TGTGCCAGCAGTTTAAGGCTGCTGAACACTGAAGCTTTCTTT. As protein: CASSLRLLNTEAFF.

The sample holds a few counts of this clonotype. V gene TRBV20-1 combines with J gene TRBJ2-7, with D tentatively TRBD1 (6 bases). The CDR3 runs 14 residues. Germline CDR1 is DFQATT and CDR2 is SNEGSKA (reference sequence). V lost 4 bases and J lost 1, with 14 bases in between. The CDR3 nucleotides read TGCAGTGCTAAAACCAGGGGAGATTCCTACGAGCAGTACTTC. The encoded protein is CSAKTRGDSYEQYF.

The rearrangement links TRBV19 to TRBJ1-1; 9 bases are a match to TRBD1. Germline-derived CDR1 and CDR2 are LNHDA and SQIVND (reference sequence). V dropped 8 bases and J dropped 8; count of bases not matched to a gene: 9. The CDR3 contains 13 residues. CDR3 bases: TGTGCCAGTTTCCGACAGGGGGTGGGGGAAGCTTTCTTT. Encoded protein: CASFRQGVGEAFF.

The gene calls are TRBV7-2 and TRBJ2-2, with TRBD2 matching over 8 bases. The CDR3 is made up of 15 amino acids. Germline CDR1 reads SGHTA; CDR2 reads FQGNSA. The V segment lost 4 bases and the J segment 8 bases; nucleotides outside the gene matches: 9. CDR3 loop: CASSSSGGPAGELFF. CDR3 sequence (DNA): TGTGCCAGCAGCTCATCGGGAGGGCCAGCGGGGGAGCTGTTTTTT.